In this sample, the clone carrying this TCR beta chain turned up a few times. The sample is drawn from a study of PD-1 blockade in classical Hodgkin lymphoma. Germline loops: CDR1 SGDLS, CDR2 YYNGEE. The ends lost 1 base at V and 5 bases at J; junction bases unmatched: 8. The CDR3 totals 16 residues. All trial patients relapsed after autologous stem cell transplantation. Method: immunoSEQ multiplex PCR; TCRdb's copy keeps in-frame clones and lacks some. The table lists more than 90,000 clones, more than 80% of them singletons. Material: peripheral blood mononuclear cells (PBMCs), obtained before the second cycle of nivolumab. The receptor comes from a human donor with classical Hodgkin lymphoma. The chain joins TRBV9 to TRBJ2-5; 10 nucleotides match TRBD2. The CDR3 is CASSVSLAGSGETQYF. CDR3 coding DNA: TGTGCCAGCAGCGTATCACTAGCGGGATCTGGGGAGACCCAGTACTTC.